These 25 T cell receptor beta chains came from one sample sequenced in a study of low-dose radiotherapy and immunotherapy resistance in tumors. Alpha- and beta-chain coverage of first-strand cDNA came from TRAV- and TRBV-specific primers. The authors amplified TCRs for approximately 20 PCR cycles with a constant-region primer and a V-primer adapter. A single record per CDR3 protein comes from TCRdb applying MiXCR to the reads. The sample has around 80,000 distinct CDR3 sequences, around 17% seen once. Time point in this sample: after trial treatment. Treatment indicated: LDRT plus nivolumab, ipilimumab, low-dose cyclophosphamide and aspirin (RACIN trial). The specimen comprised PBMCs, sampled after low-dose radiotherapy plus immunotherapy. These receptor sequences come from a male donor with prostate cancer.

This clonotype was detected a few times. J is TRBJ1-4 and V is TRBV28; D unresolved. The V and J ends lost 5 bases and 7 bases respectively, with 8 bases between them. There are 12 residues in the CDR3. CDR1 and CDR2 (germline): MDHEN, SYDVKM. DNA of the CDR3: TGTGCCAGCAGTCCCCGAGCTGAAAAACTGTTTTTT. Amino acids: CASSPRAEKLFF.

This clonotype was observed at least ten times. The chain links TRBV12-3 or TRBV12-4 to TRBJ1-1; 9 bases are shared with TRBD1. This CDR3 has 12 amino acids. With V trimmed by 6 bases and J by 8 bases, 4 bases remained unmatched. In nucleotides, the CDR3 is TGTGCCAGCAGCCGAGGACAGGGGGAAGCTTTCTTT. Residues: CASSRGQGEAFF.

This clonotype appeared many times. J is TRBJ1-3 and V is TRBV27, with D possibly being TRBD1 (6 bases). V lost 3 bases and J 0 bases, leaving 18 bases between the germline ends. Germline values: CDR1 MNHEY, CDR2 SMNVEV (reference sequence). This CDR3 has 18 amino acids. The CDR3 is CASSLGGQPEFSGNTIYF. In DNA form, the CDR3 reads TGTGCCAGCAGTTTGGGCGGACAGCCCGAATTCTCTGGAAACACCATATATTTT.

This clonotype was picked up many times. The rearrangement joins TRBV18 to TRBJ1-3, with D hard to call. CDR3 length: 14 amino acids. V lost 2 bases and J lost 4, with 9 bases in between. Germline V gene sequence: CDR1 KGHSH, CDR2 LQKENI. The CDR3 DNA is TGTGCCAGCTCACCAGTAGGTTCCGGAAACACCATATATTTT. Its protein is CASSPVGSGNTIYF.

The genes are TRBV5-1 and TRBJ2-7, with 8 bases fitting TRBD1. CDR3 length equals 13 residues. From germline, CDR1 is SGHRS and CDR2 YFSETQ. The J segment lost 6 bases and the V segment lost 0 bases, leaving 2 bases of the junction unmatched. The CDR3 region is CASSLDRGSEQYF. CDR3 nucleotides: TGCGCCAGCAGCTTGGACAGGGGGAGCGAGCAGTACTTC.

In this sample, this clonotype turned up many times. The gene calls are TRBV6-2 or TRBV6-3 and TRBJ2-7; 8 positions match TRBD1. Trimming removed 2 bases from V and 1 base from J; junction bases left unmatched: 10. The CDR3 covers 17 residues. Germline V lookup: CDR1 MNHEY, CDR2 SVGEGT. Written as DNA, the CDR3 is TGTGCCAGCAGTTACCCCGGACAGGGCGCTCCTTCCTACGAGCAGTACTTC. Its translation is CASSYPGQGAPSYEQYF.

The sample holds many counts of this clonotype. V gene TRBV4-3 combines with J gene TRBJ2-1, with 8 bases fitting TRBD2. Germline values: CDR1 LGHNA, CDR2 YSLEER. The CDR3 length is 16 residues. V shed 3 bases and J 7 bases; nucleotides not matched to a gene: 11. CDR3 protein: CASSQEAGVVRNEQFF. Written as DNA, the CDR3 is TGCGCCAGCAGCCAGGAAGCGGGAGTCGTTAGGAATGAGCAGTTCTTC.

This clonotype was seen many times. J is TRBJ1-1 and V is TRBV7-2; D is undetermined. The V end lost 2 bases, the J end lost 5 bases, and 9 bases lay between the germline ends. In germline, CDR1 is SGHTA, CDR2 FQGNSA. The CDR3 is made up of 13 amino acids. CDR3 region: CASSLMGGTEAFF. CDR3 sequence (DNA): TGTGCCAGCAGCTTAATGGGCGGGACTGAAGCTTTCTTT.

This clonotype was observed many times. V usage is TRBV27 and J usage is TRBJ2-5; maybe TRBD2 (6 bases). CDR3 length equals 16 residues. CDR1 and CDR2 (germline): MNHEY, SMNVEV (reference sequence). V was clipped by 3 bases and J by 1 base, with 15 bases between them. CDR3 in amino acids: CASSFFGGSLQETQYF. In DNA, the CDR3 is TGTGCCAGCAGTTTTTTCGGGGGAAGCCTCCAAGAGACCCAGTACTTC.

This clonotype showed up many times. The V call is TRBV5-1, the J call TRBJ2-3; no definite D call. The ends were cut back, 3 bases at V and 2 bases at J, with 10 bases in the middle. The germline V gene has CDR1 SGHRS and CDR2 YFSETQ. This CDR3 is 14 amino acids long. The CDR3 DNA follows: TGCGCCAGCAGCTCCGCGGAGCACACAGATACGCAGTATTTT. Its translation is CASSSAEHTDTQYF. The full variable domain, its missing parts supplied by reference TRBV5-1 and TRBJ2-3, is KAGVTQTPRYLIKTRGQQVTLSCSPISGHRSVSWYQQTPGQGLQFLFEYFSETQRNKGNFPGRFSGRQFSNSRSEMNVSTLELGDSALYLCASSSAEHTDTQYFGPGTRLTVL.

The chain couples TRBV28 to TRBJ2-3; 8 positions agree with TRBD1. Germline-derived CDR1 and CDR2 are MDHEN and SYDVKM. This CDR3 contains 15 residues. With V trimmed by 5 bases and J by 2 bases, 6 bases remained unmatched. Here the CDR3 DNA reads TGTGCCAGCAGTGCCCGGACAGGGCACACAGATACGCAGTATTTT. This encodes CASSARTGHTDTQYF. The full variable domain, its missing parts supplied by reference TRBV28 and TRBJ2-3, is DVKVTQSSRYLVKRTGEKVFLECVQDMDHENMFWYRQDPGLGLRLIYFSYDVKMKEKGDIPEGYSVSREKKERFSLILESASTNQTSMYLCASSARTGHTDTQYFGPGTRLTVL.

CDR3 residues: CASSLGDRANGPFF. The CDR3 coding sequence is TGCGCCAGCAGCTTGGGGGACAGGGCTAATGGTCCGTTCTTC. This sequence joins TRBV5-1 and TRBJ2-1; 9 nucleotides line up with TRBD1. CDR3 length: 14 residues. The V segment lost 0 bases and the J segment 15 bases; nucleotides outside the gene matches: 10. CDR1 and CDR2 from the germline V gene are SGHRS and YFSETQ.

The chain uses TRBV6-2 or TRBV6-3 and TRBJ2-3; the match to TRBD1 covers 8 bases. There are 14 residues in the CDR3. CDR1 and CDR2 from the germline V gene are MNHEY and SVGEGT. V was pared by 5 bases and J by 2 bases, with 3 bases of the junction left unmatched. The CDR3 bases are TGTGCCAGCAGTAAACAGGGGGTCACAGATACGCAGTATTTT. Translating it yields CASSKQGVTDTQYF.

The sample holds many counts of this clonotype. V gene TRBV20-1 combines with J gene TRBJ2-7, with TRBD2 matching over 8 bases. The length of the CDR3 is 14 residues. In germline, CDR1 is DFQATT, CDR2 SNEGSKA (reference sequence). The V gene end was trimmed by 1 base and the J gene end by 5 bases; junction bases not matched to a gene: 7. The CDR3 region is CSARGSGSPDEQYF. CDR3 bases: TGCAGTGCTAGAGGGAGCGGGAGTCCCGACGAGCAGTACTTC.

To note about this clonotype: The conserved phenylalanine or tryptophan normally closing the CDR3 is absent here, so this likely arose from a read error. The V gene is TRBV19, the J gene TRBJ2-1; 7 bases agree with TRBD1. The CDR3 sequence is 13 residues long. J gave up 9 bases and V 7 bases, and 9 bases lay outside the gene matches. From germline, CDR1 is LNHDA and CDR2 SQIVND (reference sequence). The CDR3 nucleotides are TGTGCCAGTAACAAACAGGGGTCAAGTGAGCAGTTCCTC. As protein: CASNKQGSSEQFL.

There are many counts of this clonotype. The genes are TRBV2 and TRBJ2-3; D possibly uses TRBD1 or TRBD2 (5 bases each). Per germline, CDR1 SNHLY and CDR2 FYNNEI. The CDR3 runs 13 residues. The ends were cut back, 8 bases at V and 4 bases at J, with 13 bases in the middle. The CDR3 sequence: CASGTRESDTQYF. CDR3 nucleotide sequence: TGTGCCAGCGGGACGAGGGAATCAGATACGCAGTATTTT.

This clonotype occurred many times. The chain carries TRBV29-1 and TRBJ1-2; TRBD1 agrees at 10 bases. Germline V gene sequence: CDR1 SQVTM, CDR2 ANQGSEA. V gave up 3 bases and J gave up 5 bases; unmatched junction bases: 0. CDR3 length: 12 amino acids. The CDR3, as DNA: TGCAGCGTTGAGGGACAGGGGTATGGCTACACCTTC. This translates into CSVEGQGYGYTF.

The rearrangement uses TRBV7-2 and TRBJ2-7; no firm D call. Per the germline V gene, CDR1 is SGHTA and CDR2 is FQGNSA. V was trimmed by 4 bases and J by 0 bases, leaving 10 bases between them. This CDR3 region has 14 residues. The CDR3 protein is CASSWGRSSYEQYF. DNA of the CDR3: TGTGCCAGCAGCTGGGGAAGGAGCTCCTACGAGCAGTACTTC.

This clonotype has a handful of counts. This could be a read error, since a much larger clone is one nucleotide away. The V gene is TRBV5-1, the J gene TRBJ2-1; 8 bases match TRBD2. J lost 10 bases, V lost 4 bases, and 10 bases had no gene match. Germline lookup yields CDR1 SGHRS and CDR2 YFSETQ. CDR3 length: 14 amino acids. The CDR3 loop reads CASSDLGLAKEQFF. The CDR3 coding sequence is TGCGCCAGCAGCGACCTAGGACTAGCTAAGGAGCAGTTCTTC. The entire variable domain, with the rest obtained from reference TRBV5-1 and TRBJ2-1, is as follows: KAGVTQTPRYLIKTRGQQVTLSCSPISGHRSVSWYQQTPGQGLQFLFEYFSETQRNKGNFPGRFSGRQFSNSRSEMNVSTLELGDSALYLCASSDLGLAKEQFFGPGTRLTVL.

This clonotype showed up many times. This chain connects TRBV6-6 to TRBJ2-1, with D perhaps TRBD2 (6 bases). Germline CDR1 MNHNY, CDR2 SVGAGI (reference sequence). The V end lost 2 bases, the J end lost 8 bases, and 19 bases lay between the germline ends. The CDR3 covers 16 residues. The CDR3 is CASSYLLAQGNHEQFF. In DNA form, the CDR3 reads TGTGCCAGCAGTTACCTTCTAGCGCAAGGGAACCATGAGCAGTTCTTC.

This clonotype was observed a single time. This likely came from a read error, as a far larger clone is one base away. The chain couples TRBV5-6 to TRBJ1-1; D unresolved. This CDR3 region has 13 residues. From germline, CDR1 is SGHDT and CDR2 YYEEEE. V was clipped by 4 bases and J by 10 bases, with 17 bases between them. The CDR3 loop is CASSLPAGRGAFF. CDR3 in DNA: TGTGCCAGCAGCCTTCCGGCGGGCAGAGGAGCTTTCTTT.

This clonotype appeared a few times. A much larger clone is a single base away; this may be a read error. J is TRBJ1-1 and V is TRBV7-9; D call uncertain. The germline V gene encodes CDR1 SEHNR and CDR2 FQNEAQ (reference sequence). The CDR3 has 13 amino acids. CDR3 sequence: CVSSLDMNTEAFF. The CDR3 nucleotides read TGTGTCAGCAGCTTAGACATGAACACTGAAGCTTTCTTT. Full variable domain (missing parts from reference TRBV7-9 and TRBJ1-1): DTGVSQNPRHKITKRGQNVTFRCDPISEHNRLYWYRQTLGQGPEFLTYFQNEAQLEKSRLLSDRFSAERPKGSFSTLEIQRTEQGDSAMYLCVSSLDMNTEAFFGQGTRLTVV.

In its sample, this clonotype was seen many times. The rearrangement links TRBV2 to TRBJ1-6, with D unclear. Trimming took off 5 bases at V and 7 bases at J, with 3 bases between the two ends. Per the germline V gene, CDR1 is SNHLY and CDR2 is FYNNEI. The CDR3 length is 11 residues. The CDR3 here is CASSLNSPLHF. The CDR3 region has the DNA TGTGCCAGCAGTCTCAATTCACCCCTCCACTTT.

This clonotype was observed at least ten times. The chain carries TRBV28 and TRBJ2-7, with 7 bases lining up with TRBD2. J lost 5 bases, V lost 5 bases, and 15 bases had no gene match. This CDR3 contains 16 residues. Per germline, CDR1 MDHEN and CDR2 SYDVKM. CDR3: CASSPPLGLDPDEQYF. The DNA of the CDR3 is TGTGCCAGCAGTCCGCCCCTCGGACTAGATCCAGACGAGCAGTACTTC.

This clonotype was observed at least ten times. This sequence joins TRBV7-9 and TRBJ2-3, with D possibly TRBD1 on 5 matching bases. Trimming stripped 5 bases from V and 6 bases from J, with 15 bases between. Germline-derived CDR1 and CDR2 are SEHNR and FQNEAQ (reference sequence). CDR3 length: 14 residues. The CDR3 reads CASSPGHGQDTQYF. For the CDR3, the DNA is TGTGCCAGCAGCCCTGGACACGGGCAGGATACGCAGTATTTT.